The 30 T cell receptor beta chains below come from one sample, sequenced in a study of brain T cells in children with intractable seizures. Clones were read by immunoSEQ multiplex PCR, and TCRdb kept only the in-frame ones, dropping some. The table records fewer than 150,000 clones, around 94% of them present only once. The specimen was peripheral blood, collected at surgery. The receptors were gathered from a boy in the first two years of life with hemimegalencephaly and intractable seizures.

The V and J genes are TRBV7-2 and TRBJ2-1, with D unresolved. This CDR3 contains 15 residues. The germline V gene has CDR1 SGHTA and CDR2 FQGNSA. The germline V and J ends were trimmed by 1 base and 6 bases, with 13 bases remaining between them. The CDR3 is CASSLERFYPNEQFF. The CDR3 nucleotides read TGTGCCAGCAGCTTAGAGAGGTTCTACCCCAATGAGCAGTTCTTC.

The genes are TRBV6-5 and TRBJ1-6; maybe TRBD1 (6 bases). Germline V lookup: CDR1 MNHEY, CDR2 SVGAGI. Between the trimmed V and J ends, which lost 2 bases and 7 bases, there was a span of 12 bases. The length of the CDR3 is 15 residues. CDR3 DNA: TGTGCCAGCAGTTACCTCAACAGGGAAAATTCACCCCTCCACTTT. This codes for CASSYLNRENSPLHF.

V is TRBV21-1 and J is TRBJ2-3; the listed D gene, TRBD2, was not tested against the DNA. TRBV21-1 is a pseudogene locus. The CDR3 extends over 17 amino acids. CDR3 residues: CASSRLSGRVGTDTQYF. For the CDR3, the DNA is TGTGCCAGCAGCAGACTTAGCGGGAGGGTGGGCACAGATACGCAGTATTTT.

CDR3: CASSQGTTLIRTSYEQYF. CDR3 nucleotides: TGTGCCAGCAGCCAAGGCACAACTCTAATACGGACTTCCTACGAGCAGTACTTC. V is TRBV14 and J is TRBJ2-7; D might be TRBD2 (5 bases). Germline loops: CDR1 SGHDN, CDR2 FVKESK. This CDR3 region has 18 residues. V shed 1 base and J shed 1 base, with 20 bases lying between them.

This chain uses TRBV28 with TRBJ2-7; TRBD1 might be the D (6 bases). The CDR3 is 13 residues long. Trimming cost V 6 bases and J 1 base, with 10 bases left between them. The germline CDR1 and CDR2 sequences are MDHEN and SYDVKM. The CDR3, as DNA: TGTGCCAGCAGCCACAGGGTATCCTACGAGCAGTACTTC. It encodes CASSHRVSYEQYF.

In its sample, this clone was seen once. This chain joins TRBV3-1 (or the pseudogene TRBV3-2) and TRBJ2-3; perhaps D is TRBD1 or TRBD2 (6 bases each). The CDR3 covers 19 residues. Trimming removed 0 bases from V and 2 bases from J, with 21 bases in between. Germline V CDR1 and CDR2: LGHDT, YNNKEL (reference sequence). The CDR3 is CASSQDQPGQEGDTDTQYF. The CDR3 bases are TGTGCCAGCAGCCAAGATCAGCCAGGGCAGGAGGGGGACACAGATACGCAGTATTTT.

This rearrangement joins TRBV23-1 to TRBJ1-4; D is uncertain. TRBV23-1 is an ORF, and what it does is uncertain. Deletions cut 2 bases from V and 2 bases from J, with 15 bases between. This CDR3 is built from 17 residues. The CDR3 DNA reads TGCGCCAGCAGTCAAACGGTTTGGCGGAGGACTAATGAAAAACTGTTTTTT. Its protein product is CASSQTVWRRTNEKLFF.

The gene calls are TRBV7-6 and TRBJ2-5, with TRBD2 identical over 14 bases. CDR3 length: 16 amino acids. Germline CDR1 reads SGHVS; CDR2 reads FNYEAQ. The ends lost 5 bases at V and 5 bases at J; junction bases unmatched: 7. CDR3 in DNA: TGTGCCAGCAGCCTGACTAGCGGGAGGGCCGGTGAGACCCAGTACTTC. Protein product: CASSLTSGRAGETQYF. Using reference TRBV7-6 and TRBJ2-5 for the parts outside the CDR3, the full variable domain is GAGVSQSPRYKVTKRGQDVALRCDPISGHVSLYWYRQALGQGPEFLTYFNYEAQQDKSGLPNDRFSAERPEGSISTLTIQRTEQRDSAMYRCASSLTSGRAGETQYFGPGTRLLVL.

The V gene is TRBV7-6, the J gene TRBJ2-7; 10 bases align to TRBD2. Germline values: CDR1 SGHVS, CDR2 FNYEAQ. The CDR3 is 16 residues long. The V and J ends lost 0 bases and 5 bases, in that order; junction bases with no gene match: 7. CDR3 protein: CASSLAGSGRADEQYF. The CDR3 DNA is TGTGCCAGCAGCTTAGCGGGGAGCGGGAGGGCCGACGAGCAGTACTTC.

The CDR3 is CASSSWRQISYEQYF. The CDR3 DNA reads TGTGCCAGCAGCTCTTGGCGACAAATCTCCTACGAGCAGTACTTC. The rearrangement uses TRBV5-5 and TRBJ2-7; D is undetermined. This CDR3 is 15 amino acids long. With 3 bases removed from V and 0 bases from J, the gap between germline ends came to 13 bases. Germline V lookup: CDR1 SGHKS, CDR2 YYEKEE (reference sequence).

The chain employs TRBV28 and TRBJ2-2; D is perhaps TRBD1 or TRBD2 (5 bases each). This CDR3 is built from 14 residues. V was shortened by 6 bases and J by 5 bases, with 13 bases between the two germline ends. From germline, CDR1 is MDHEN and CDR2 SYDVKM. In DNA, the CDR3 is TGTGCCAGCAGCTTTCCGTGGGGGACCGGGGAGCTGTTTTTT. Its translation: CASSFPWGTGELFF.

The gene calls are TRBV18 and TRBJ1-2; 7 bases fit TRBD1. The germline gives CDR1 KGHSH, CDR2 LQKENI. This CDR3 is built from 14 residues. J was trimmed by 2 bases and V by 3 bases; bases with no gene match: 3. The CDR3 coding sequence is TGTGCCAGCTCACCGACAGGGTCAAACTATGGCTACACCTTC. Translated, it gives CASSPTGSNYGYTF.

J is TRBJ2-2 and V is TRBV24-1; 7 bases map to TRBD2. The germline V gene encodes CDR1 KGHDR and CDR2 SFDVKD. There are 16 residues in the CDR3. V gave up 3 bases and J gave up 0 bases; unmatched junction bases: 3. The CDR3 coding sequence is TGTGCCACCAGTGATCCGGGAGGCGCGAACACCGGGGAGCTGTTTTTT. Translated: CATSDPGGANTGELFF.

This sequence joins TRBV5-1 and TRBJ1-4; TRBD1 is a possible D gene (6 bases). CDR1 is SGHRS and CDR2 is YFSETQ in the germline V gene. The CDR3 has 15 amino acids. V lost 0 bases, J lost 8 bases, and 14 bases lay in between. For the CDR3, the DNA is TGCGCCAGCAGCTTGGGAGGGGGGCCTGGAGAAAAACTGTTTTTT. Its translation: CASSLGGGPGEKLFF.

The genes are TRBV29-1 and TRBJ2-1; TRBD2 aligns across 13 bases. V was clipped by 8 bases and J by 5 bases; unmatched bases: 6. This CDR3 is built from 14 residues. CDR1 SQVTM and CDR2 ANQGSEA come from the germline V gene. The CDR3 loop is CSFWTSGSDNEQFF. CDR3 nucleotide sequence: TGCAGCTTCTGGACTAGCGGGAGCGACAATGAGCAGTTCTTC.

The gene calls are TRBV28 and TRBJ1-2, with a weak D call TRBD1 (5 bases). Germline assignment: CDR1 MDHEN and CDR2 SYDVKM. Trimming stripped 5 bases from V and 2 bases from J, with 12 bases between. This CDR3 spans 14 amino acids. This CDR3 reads CASSLLRGNYGYTF. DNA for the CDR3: TGTGCCAGCAGTCTTTTGAGGGGAAACTATGGCTACACCTTC.

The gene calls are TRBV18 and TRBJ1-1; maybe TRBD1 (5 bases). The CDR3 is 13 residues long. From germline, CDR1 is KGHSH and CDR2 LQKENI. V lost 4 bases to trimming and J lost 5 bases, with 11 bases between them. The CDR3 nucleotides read TGTGCCAGCTCACGAGGGGCGCAGACTGAAGCTTTCTTT. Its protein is CASSRGAQTEAFF.

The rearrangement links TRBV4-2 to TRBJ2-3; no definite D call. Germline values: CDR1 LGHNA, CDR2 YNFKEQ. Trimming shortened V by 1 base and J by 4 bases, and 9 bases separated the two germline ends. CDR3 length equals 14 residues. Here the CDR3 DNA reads TGTGCCAGCAGCCAAGGGGTGGTACCAGATACGCAGTATTTT. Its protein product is CASSQGVVPDTQYF.

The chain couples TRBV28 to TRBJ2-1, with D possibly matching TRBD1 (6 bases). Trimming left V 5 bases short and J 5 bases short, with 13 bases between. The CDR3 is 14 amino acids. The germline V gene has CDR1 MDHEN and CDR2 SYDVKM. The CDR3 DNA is TGTGCCAGCAGTCCCACGGCAGGGGACAATGAGCAGTTCTTC. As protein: CASSPTAGDNEQFF.

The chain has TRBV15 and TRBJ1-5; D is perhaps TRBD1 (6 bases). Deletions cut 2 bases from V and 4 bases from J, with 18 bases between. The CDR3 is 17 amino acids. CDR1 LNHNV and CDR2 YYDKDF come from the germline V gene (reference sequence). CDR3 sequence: CATSRPSHREGNQPQHF. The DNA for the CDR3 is TGTGCCACCAGCAGACCATCGCACAGGGAGGGAAATCAGCCCCAGCATTTT.

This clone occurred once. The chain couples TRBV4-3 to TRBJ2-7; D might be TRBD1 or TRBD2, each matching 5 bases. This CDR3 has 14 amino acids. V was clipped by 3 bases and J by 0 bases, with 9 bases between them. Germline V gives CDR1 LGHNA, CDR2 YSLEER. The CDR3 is CASSHGTLSYEQYF. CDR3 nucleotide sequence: TGCGCCAGCAGCCACGGGACCCTCTCCTACGAGCAGTACTTC.

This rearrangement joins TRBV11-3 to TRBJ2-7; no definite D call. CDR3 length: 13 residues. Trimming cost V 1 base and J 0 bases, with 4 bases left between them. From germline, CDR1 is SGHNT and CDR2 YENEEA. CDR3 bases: TGTGCCAGCAGCTTAGGCGGCTCCTACGAGCAGTACTTC. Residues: CASSLGGSYEQYF.

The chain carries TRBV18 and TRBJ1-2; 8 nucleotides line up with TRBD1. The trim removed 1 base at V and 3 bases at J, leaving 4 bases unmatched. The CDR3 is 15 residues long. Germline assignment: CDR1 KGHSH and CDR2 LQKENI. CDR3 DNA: TGTGCCAGCTCACCACGTAGGACAGGGCACTATGGCTACACCTTC. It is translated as CASSPRRTGHYGYTF.

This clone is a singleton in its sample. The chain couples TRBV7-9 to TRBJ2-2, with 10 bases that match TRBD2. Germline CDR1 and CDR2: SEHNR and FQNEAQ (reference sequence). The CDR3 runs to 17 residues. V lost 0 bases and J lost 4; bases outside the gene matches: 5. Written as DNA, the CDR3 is TGTGCCAGCAGCTTAGCGCCTAGCGGGAGAGTCACCGGGGAGCTGTTTTTT. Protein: CASSLAPSGRVTGELFF.

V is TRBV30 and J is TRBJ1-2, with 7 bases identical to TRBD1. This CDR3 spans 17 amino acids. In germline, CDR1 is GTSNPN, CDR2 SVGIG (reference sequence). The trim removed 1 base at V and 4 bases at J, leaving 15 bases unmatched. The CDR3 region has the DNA TGTGCCTGGAGTGACCCTTACCGGGACAGCCTACTCTATGGCTACACCTTC. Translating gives CAWSDPYRDSLLYGYTF.

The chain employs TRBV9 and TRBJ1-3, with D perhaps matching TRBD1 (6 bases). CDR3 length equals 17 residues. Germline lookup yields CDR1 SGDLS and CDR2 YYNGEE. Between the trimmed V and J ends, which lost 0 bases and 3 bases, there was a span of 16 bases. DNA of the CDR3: TGTGCCAGCAGCGTAGTTCCGGGGGCAGTAGGTGGAAACACCATATATTTT. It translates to CASSVVPGAVGGNTIYF.

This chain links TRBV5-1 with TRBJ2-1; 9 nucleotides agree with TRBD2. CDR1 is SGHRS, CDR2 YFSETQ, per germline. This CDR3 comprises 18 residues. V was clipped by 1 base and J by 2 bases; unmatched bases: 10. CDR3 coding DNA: TGCGCCAGCAGCTTGATGTTGGCGGGAGGGCCCCCCTACAATGAGCAGTTCTTC. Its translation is CASSLMLAGGPPYNEQFF.

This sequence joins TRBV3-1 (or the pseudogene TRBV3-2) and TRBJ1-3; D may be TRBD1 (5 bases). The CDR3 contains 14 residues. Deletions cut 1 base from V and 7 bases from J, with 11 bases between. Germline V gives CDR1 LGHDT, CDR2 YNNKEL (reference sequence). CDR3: CASSQGGEGNTIYF. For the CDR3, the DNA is TGTGCCAGCAGCCAAGGAGGGGAGGGCAACACCATATATTTT.

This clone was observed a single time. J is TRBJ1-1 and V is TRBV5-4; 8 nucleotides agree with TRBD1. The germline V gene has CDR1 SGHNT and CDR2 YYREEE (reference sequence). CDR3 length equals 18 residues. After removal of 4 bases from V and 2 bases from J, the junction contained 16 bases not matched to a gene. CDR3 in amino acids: CASSPGGGQAFKNTEAFF. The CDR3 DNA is TGTGCCAGCAGCCCCGGGGGGGGACAGGCTTTCAAAAACACTGAAGCTTTCTTT.

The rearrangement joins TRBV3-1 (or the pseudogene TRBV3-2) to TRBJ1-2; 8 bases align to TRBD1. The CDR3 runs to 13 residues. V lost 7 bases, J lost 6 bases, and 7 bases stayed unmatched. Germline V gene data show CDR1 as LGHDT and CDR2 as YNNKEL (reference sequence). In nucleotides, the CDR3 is TGTGCCAGCAACTTTGGACAGGGTGATGGCTACACCTTC. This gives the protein CASNFGQGDGYTF.